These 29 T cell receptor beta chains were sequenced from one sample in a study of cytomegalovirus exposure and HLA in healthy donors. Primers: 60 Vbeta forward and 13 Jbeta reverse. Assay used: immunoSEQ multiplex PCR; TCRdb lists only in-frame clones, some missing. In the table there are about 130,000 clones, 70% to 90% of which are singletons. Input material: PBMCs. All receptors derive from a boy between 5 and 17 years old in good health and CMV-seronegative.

CDR3 residues: CASSFQGGGANVLTF. The CDR3 DNA reads TGTGCCAGCAGCTTTCAAGGGGGTGGGGCCAACGTCCTGACTTTC. The gene calls are TRBV5-6 and TRBJ2-6; D might be TRBD1 (6 bases). Per germline, CDR1 SGHDT and CDR2 YYEEEE. The CDR3 contains 15 residues. Trimming shortened V by 2 bases and J by 3 bases, and 9 bases separated the two germline ends. The full variable domain, its missing parts supplied by reference TRBV5-6 and TRBJ2-6, is DAGVTQSPTHLIKTRGQQVTLRCSPKSGHDTVSWYQQALGQGPQFIFQYYEEEERQRGNFPDRFSGHQFPNYSSELNVNALLLGDSALYLCASSFQGGGANVLTFGAGSRLTVL.

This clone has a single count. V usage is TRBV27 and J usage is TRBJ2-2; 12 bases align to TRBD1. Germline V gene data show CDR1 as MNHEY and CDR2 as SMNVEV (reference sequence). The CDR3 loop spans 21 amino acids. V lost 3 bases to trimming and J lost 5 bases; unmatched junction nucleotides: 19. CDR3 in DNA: TGTGCCAGCAGTTTCCTCCGGGACAGGGGGCTACGGGTCGGAAAAACCGGGGAGCTGTTTTTT. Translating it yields CASSFLRDRGLRVGKTGELFF.

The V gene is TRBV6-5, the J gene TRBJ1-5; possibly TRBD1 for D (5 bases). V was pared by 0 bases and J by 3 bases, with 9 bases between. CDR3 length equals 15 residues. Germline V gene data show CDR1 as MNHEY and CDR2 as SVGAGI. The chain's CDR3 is CASSYSVGANQPQHF. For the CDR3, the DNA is TGTGCCAGCAGTTACTCGGTAGGGGCCAATCAGCCCCAGCATTTT.

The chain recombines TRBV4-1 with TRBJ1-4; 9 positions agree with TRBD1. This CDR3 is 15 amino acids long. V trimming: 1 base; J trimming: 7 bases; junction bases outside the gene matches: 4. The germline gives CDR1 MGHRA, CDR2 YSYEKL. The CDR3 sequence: CASSQGDRDSEKLFF. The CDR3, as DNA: TGCGCCAGCAGCCAAGGGGACAGGGACTCTGAAAAACTGTTTTTT.

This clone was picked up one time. CDR3 coding DNA: TGTGCCAGCAGTGAACGGGGTAGCGGGAGCTACGAGCAGTACTTC. Protein: CASSERGSGSYEQYF. V and J are TRBV6-1 and TRBJ2-7; TRBD2 matches 9 bases. The CDR3 is 15 residues long. Per the germline V gene, CDR1 is MNHNS and CDR2 is SASEGT. Unmatched junction bases numbered 5, after V lost 2 bases and J lost 3 bases.

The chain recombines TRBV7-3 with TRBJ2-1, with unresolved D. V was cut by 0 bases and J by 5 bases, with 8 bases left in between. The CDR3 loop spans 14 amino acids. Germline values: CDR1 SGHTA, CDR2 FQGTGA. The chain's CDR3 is CASSLTVLDNEQFF. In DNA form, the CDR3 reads TGTGCCAGCAGCTTAACGGTTCTAGACAATGAGCAGTTCTTC.

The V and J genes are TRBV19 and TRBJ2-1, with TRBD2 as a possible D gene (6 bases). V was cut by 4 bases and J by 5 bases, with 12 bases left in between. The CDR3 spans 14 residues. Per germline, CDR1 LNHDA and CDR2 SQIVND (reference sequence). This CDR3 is CASSRTTLNNEQFF. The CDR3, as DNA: TGTGCCAGTAGTAGGACTACCCTCAACAATGAGCAGTTCTTC.

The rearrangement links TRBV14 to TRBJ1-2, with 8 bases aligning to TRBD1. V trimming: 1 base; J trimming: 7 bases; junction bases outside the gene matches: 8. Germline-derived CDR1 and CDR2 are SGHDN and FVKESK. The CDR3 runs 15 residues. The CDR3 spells CASSQVRGREGGYTF. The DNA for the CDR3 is TGTGCCAGCAGCCAAGTCAGGGGGCGAGAAGGTGGCTACACCTTC.

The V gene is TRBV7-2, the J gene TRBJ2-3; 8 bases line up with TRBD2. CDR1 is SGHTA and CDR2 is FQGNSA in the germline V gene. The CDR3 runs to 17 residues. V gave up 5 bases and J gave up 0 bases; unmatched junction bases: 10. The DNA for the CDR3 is TGTGCCAGCAGCCGGAAAGGACTAGCCCGAAGCACAGATACGCAGTATTTT. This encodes CASSRKGLARSTDTQYF. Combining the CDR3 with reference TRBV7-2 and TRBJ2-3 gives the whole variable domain GAGVSQSPSNKVTEKGKDVELRCDPISGHTALYWYRQSLGQGLEFLIYFQGNSAPDKSGLPSDRFSAERTGGSVSTLTIQRTQQEDSAVYLCASSRKGLARSTDTQYFGPGTRLTVL.

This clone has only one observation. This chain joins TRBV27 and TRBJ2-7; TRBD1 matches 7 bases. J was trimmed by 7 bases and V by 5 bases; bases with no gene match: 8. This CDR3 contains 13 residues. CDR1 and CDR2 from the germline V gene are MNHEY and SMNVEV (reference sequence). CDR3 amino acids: CASSPYLQGEQYF. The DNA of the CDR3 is TGTGCCAGCAGTCCATACCTACAGGGGGAGCAGTACTTC.

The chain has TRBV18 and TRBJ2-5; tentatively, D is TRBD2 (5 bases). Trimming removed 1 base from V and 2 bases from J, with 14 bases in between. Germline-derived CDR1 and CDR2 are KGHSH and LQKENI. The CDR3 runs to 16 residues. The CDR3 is CASSPLPEGWQETQYF. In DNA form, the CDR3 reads TGTGCCAGCTCACCACTCCCTGAGGGATGGCAAGAGACCCAGTACTTC.

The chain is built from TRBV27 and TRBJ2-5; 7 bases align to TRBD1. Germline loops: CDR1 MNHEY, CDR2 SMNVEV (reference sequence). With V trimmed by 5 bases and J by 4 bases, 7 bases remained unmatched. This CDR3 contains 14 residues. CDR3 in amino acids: CASSPSRDRETQYF. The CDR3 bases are TGTGCCAGCAGTCCATCCCGGGACAGAGAGACCCAGTACTTC.

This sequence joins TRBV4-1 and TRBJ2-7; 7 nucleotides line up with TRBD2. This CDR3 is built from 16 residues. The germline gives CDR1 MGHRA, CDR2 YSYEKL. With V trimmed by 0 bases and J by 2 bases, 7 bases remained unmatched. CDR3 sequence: CASSQDGTTIPYEQYF. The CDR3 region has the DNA TGCGCCAGCAGCCAAGACGGGACTACCATCCCCTACGAGCAGTACTTC.

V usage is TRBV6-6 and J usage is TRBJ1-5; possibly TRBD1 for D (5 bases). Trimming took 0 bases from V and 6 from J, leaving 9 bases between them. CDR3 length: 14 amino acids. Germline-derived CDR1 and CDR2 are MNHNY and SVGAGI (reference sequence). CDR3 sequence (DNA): TGTGCCAGCAGTTACTCAGTTCAGGGTCAGCCCCAGCATTTT. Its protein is CASSYSVQGQPQHF.

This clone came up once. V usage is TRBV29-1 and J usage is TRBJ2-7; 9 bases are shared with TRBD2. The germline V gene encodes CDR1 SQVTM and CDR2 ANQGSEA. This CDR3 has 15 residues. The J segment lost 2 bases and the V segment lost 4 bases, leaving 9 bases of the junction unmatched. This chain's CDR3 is CSVAGAGLAPYEQYF. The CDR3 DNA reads TGCAGCGTTGCAGGCGCGGGACTAGCTCCCTACGAGCAGTACTTC.

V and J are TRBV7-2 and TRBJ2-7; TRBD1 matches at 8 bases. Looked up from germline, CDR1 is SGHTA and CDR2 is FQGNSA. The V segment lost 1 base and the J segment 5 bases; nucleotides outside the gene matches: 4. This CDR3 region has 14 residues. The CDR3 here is CASSLGQGFDEQYF. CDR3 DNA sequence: TGTGCCAGCAGCTTAGGACAGGGGTTCGACGAGCAGTACTTC. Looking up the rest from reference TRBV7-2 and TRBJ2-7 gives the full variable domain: GAGVSQSPSNKVTEKGKDVELRCDPISGHTALYWYRQSLGQGLEFLIYFQGNSAPDKSGLPSDRFSAERTGGSVSTLTIQRTQQEDSAVYLCASSLGQGFDEQYFGPGTRLTVT.

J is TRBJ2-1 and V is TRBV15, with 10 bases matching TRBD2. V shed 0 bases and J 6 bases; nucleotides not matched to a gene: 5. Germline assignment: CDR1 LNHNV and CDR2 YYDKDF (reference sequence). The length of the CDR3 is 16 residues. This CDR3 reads CATSRDLAGVSNEQFF. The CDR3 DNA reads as TGTGCCACCAGCAGAGATCTAGCGGGAGTGTCCAATGAGCAGTTCTTC.

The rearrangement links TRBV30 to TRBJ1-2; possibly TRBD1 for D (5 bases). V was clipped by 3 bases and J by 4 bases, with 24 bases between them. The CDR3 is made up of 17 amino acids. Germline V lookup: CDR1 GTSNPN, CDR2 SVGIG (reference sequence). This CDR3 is CAWREDPGHSVIYGYTF. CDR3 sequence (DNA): TGTGCCTGGAGGGAAGACCCAGGACATTCGGTCATCTATGGCTACACCTTC.

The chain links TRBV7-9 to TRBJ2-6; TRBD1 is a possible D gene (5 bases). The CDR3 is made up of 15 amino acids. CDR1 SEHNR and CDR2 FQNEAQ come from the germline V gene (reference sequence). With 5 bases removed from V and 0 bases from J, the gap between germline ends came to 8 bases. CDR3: CASSDSSSGANVLTF. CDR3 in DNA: TGTGCCAGCAGCGACAGCAGCTCTGGGGCCAACGTCCTGACTTTC.

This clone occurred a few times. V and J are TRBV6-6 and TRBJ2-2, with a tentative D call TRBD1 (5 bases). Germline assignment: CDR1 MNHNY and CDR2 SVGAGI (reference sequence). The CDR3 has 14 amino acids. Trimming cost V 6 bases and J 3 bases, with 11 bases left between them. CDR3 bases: TGTGCCAGCAGGTTGGGGCAGCACACCGGGGAGCTGTTTTTT. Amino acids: CASRLGQHTGELFF.

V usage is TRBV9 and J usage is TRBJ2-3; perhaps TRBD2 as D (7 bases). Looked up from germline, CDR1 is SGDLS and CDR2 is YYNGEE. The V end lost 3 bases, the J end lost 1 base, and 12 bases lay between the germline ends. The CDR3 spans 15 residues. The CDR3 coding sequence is TGTGCCAGCAGCGCGGGGGGCCTGGGCACAGATACGCAGTATTTT. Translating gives CASSAGGLGTDTQYF.

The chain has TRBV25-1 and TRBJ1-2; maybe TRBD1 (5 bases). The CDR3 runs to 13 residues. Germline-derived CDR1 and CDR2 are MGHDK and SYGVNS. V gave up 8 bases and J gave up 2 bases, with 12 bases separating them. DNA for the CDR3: TGTGCCAGCTCCGGGACTGACAACTATGGCTACACCTTC. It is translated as CASSGTDNYGYTF.

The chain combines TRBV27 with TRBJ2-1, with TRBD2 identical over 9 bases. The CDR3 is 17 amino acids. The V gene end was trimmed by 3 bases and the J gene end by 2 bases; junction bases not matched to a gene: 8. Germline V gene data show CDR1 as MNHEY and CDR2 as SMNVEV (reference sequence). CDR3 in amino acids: CASSFRLTSGTYNEQFF. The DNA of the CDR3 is TGTGCCAGCAGTTTTCGCCTGACTAGCGGCACCTACAATGAGCAGTTCTTC.

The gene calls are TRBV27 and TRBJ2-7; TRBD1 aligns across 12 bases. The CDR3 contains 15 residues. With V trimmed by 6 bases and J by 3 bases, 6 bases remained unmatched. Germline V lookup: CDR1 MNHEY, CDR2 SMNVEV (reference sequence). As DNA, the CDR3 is TGTGCCAGCAGCGCCGGGACAGGGGGCCTCTACGAGCAGTACTTC. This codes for CASSAGTGGLYEQYF.

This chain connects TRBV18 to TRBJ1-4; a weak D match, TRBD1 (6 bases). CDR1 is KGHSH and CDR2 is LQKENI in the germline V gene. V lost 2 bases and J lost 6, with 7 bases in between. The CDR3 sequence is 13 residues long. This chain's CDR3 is CASSPGGDEKLFF. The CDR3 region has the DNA TGTGCCAGCTCACCAGGGGGCGATGAAAAACTGTTTTTT.

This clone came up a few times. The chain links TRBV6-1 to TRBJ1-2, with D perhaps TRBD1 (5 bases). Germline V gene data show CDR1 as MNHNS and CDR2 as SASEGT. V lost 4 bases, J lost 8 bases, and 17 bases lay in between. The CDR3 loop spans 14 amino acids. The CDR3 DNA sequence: TGTGCCAGCAGTGGAAATTGGGGGGGTAGAGGCTACACCTTC. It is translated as CASSGNWGGRGYTF.

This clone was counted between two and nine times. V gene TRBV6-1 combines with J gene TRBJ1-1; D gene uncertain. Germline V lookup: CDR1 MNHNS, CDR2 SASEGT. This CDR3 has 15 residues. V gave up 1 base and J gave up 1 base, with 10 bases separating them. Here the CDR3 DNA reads TGTGCCAGCAGTGAAGAGGTCTGGGCGAACACTGAAGCTTTCTTT. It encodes CASSEEVWANTEAFF.

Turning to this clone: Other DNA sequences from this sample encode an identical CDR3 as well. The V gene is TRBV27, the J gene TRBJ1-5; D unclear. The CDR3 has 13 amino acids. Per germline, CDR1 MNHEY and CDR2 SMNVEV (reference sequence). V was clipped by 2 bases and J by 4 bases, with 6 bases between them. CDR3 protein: CASSLGRNQPQHF. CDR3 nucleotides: TGTGCCAGCAGTTTAGGGAGGAATCAGCCCCAGCATTTT.

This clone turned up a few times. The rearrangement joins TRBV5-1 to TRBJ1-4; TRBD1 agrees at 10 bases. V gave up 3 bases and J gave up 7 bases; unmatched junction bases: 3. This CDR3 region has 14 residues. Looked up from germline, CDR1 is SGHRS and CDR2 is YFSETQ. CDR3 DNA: TGCGCCAGCAGCTCCGGACAGGGGGGTGAAAAACTGTTTTTT. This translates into CASSSGQGGEKLFF.